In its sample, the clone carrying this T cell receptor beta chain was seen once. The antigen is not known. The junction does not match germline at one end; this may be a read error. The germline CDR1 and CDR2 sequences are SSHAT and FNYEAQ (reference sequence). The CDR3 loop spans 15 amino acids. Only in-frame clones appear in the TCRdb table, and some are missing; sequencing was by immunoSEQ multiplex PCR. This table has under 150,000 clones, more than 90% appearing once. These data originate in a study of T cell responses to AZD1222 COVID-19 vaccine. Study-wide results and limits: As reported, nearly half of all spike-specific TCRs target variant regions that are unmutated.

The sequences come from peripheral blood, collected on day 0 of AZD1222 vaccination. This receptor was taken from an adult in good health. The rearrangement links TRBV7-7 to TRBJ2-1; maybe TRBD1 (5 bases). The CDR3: CASSSGIRSYNEQFF. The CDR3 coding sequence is TGTGCTAGCAGCTCAGGGATACGGTCCTACAATGAGCAGTTCTTC.